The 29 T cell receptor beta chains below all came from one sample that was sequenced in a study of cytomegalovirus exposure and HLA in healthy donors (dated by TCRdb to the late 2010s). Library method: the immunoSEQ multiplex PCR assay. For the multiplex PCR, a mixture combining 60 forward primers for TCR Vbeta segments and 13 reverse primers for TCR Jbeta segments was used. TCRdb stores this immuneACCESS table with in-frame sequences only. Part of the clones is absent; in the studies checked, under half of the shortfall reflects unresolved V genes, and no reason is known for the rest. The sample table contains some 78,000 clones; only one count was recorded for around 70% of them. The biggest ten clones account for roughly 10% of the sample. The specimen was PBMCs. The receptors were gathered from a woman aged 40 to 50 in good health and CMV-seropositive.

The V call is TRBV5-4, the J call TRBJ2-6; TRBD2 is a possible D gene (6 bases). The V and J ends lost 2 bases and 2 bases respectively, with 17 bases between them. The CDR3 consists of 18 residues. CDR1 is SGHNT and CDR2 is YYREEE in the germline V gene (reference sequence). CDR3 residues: CASSLSGVRPTGANVLTF. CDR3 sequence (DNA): TGTGCCAGCAGCTTATCGGGGGTTCGTCCAACTGGGGCCAACGTCCTGACTTTC.

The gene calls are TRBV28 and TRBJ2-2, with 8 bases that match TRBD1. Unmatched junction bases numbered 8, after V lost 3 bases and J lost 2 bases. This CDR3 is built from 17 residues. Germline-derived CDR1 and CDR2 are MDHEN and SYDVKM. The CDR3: CASSFPWTGPNTGELFF. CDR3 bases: TGTGCCAGCAGTTTCCCTTGGACAGGGCCTAACACCGGGGAGCTGTTTTTT.

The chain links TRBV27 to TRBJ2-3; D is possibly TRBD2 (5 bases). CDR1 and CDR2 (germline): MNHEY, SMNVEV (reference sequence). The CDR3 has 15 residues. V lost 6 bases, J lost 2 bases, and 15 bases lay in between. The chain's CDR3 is CASSPRLHLTDTQYF. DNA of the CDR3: TGTGCCAGCAGCCCCCGACTACACCTCACAGATACGCAGTATTTT.

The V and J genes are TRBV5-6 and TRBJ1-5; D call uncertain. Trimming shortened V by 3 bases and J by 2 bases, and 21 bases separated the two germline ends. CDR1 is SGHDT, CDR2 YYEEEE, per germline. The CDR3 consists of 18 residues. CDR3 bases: TGTGCCAGCAGCTCCTCGACGCGGGGAGGGTGGGGCAATCAGCCCCAGCATTTT. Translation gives CASSSSTRGGWGNQPQHF.

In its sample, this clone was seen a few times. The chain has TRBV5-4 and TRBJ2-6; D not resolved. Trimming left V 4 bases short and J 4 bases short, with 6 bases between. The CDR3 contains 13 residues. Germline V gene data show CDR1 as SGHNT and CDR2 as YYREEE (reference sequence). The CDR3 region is CASSRSGANVLTF. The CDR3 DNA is TGTGCCAGCAGCCGGTCGGGGGCCAACGTCCTGACTTTC.

In nucleotides, the CDR3 is TGCGCCAGCAGCTTGAAAGGTAGCGGGGACACAGATACGCAGTATTTT. Its translation: CASSLKGSGDTDTQYF. This chain uses TRBV5-1 with TRBJ2-3, with 8 nucleotides matching TRBD2. CDR1 and CDR2 from the germline V gene are SGHRS and YFSETQ. V dropped 1 base and J dropped 2; count of bases not matched to a gene: 6. CDR3 length equals 16 residues.

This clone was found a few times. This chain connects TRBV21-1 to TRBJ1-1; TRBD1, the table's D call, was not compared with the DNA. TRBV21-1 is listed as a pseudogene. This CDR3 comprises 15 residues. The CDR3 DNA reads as TGTGCCAGCCTATACAGGGCCCCGCAGAACACTGAAGCTTTCTTT. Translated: CASLYRAPQNTEAFF.

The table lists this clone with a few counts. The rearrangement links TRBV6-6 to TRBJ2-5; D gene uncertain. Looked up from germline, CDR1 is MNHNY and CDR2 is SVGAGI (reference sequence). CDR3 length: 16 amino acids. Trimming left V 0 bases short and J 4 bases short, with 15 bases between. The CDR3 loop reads CASSYSENPGGETQYF. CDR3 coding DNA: TGTGCCAGCAGTTACTCGGAGAACCCTGGCGGAGAGACCCAGTACTTC.

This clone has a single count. The CDR3 sequence: CASSLSGVAEQFF. The CDR3 DNA sequence: TGTGCCAGCAGCTTATCAGGGGTAGCCGAGCAGTTCTTC. The gene calls are TRBV7-9 and TRBJ2-1; perhaps TRBD1 as D (6 bases). This CDR3 has 13 amino acids. Trimming removed 2 bases at V and 10 bases at J, with 12 bases between. Looked up from germline, CDR1 is SEHNR and CDR2 is FQNEAQ (reference sequence).

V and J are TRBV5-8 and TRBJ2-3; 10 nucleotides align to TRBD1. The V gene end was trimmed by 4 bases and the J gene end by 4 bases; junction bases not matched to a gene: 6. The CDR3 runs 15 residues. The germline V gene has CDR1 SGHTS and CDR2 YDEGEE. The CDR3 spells CASSIGTGVADTQYF. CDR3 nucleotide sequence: TGTGCCAGCAGCATTGGGACAGGGGTCGCAGATACGCAGTATTTT.

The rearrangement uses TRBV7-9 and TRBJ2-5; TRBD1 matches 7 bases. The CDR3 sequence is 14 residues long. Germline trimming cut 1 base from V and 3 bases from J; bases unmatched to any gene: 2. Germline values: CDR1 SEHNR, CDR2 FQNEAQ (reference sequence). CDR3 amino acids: CASSLGQGEETQYF. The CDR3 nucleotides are TGTGCCAGCAGCTTAGGGCAGGGGGAAGAGACCCAGTACTTC.

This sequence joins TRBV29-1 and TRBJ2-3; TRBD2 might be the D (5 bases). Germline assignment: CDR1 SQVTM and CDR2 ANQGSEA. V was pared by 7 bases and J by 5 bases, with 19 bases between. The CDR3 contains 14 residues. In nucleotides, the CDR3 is TGCAGCGCCAGCGCCGGGGAGTTGATAGATACGCAGTATTTT. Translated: CSASAGELIDTQYF.

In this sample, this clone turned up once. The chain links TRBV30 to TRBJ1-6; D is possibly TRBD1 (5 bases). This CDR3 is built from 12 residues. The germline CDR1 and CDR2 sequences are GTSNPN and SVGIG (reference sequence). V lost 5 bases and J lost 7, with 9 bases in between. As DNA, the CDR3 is TGTGCCTGGGGGCCAGGGAATTCACCCCTCCACTTT. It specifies CAWGPGNSPLHF.

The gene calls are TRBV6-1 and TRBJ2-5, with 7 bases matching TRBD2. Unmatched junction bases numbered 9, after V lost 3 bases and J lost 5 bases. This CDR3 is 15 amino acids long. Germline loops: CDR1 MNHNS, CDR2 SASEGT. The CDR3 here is CASSELGGPQETQYF. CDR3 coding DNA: TGTGCCAGCAGTGAGCTGGGAGGGCCTCAGGAGACCCAGTACTTC.

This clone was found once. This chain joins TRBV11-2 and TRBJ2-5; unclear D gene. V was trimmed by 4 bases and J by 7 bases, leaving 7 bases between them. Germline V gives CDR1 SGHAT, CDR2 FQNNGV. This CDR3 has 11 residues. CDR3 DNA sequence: TGTGCCAGCAGCTCCCGTCGGACCCAGTACTTC. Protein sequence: CASSSRRTQYF.

The DNA of the CDR3 is TGTGCCAGCAGCAAGACGGGACAGGCCTCCTACGAGCAGTACTTC. As protein: CASSKTGQASYEQYF. The V gene is TRBV7-2, the J gene TRBJ2-7; 8 nucleotides agree with TRBD1. From germline, CDR1 is SGHTA and CDR2 FQGNSA. This CDR3 has 15 residues. The ends lost 5 bases at V and 0 bases at J; junction bases unmatched: 6. The variable domain in full, completed from reference TRBV7-2 and TRBJ2-7, reads GAGVSQSPSNKVTEKGKDVELRCDPISGHTALYWYRQSLGQGLEFLIYFQGNSAPDKSGLPSDRFSAERTGGSVSTLTIQRTQQEDSAVYLCASSKTGQASYEQYFGPGTRLTVT.

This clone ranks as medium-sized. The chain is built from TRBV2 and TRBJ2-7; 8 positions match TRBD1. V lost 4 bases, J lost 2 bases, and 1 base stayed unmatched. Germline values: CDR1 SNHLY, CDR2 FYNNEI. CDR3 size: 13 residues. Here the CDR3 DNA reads TGTGCCAGCAGTGTGACAGGGGCCTACGAGCAGTACTTC. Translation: CASSVTGAYEQYF.

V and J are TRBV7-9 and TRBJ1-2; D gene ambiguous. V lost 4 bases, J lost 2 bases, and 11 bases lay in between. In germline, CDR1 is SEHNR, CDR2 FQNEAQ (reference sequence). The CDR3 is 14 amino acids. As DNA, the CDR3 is TGTGCCAGCAGCTCCGCGGGTGAGAACTATGGCTACACCTTC. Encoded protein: CASSSAGENYGYTF.

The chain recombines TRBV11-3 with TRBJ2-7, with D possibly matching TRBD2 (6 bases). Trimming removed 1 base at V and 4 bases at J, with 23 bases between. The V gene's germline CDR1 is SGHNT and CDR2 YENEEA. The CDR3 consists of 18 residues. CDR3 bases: TGTGCCAGCAGCTTAGGAGGAGGGTCGAGCGGGCTCGGGTACGAGCAGTACTTC. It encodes CASSLGGGSSGLGYEQYF.

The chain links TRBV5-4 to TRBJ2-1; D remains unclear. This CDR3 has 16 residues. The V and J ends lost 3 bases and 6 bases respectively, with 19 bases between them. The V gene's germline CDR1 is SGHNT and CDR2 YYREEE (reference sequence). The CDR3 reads CASSSPSARGLNEQFF. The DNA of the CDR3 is TGTGCCAGCAGCTCCCCTAGTGCTAGAGGTCTCAATGAGCAGTTCTTC.

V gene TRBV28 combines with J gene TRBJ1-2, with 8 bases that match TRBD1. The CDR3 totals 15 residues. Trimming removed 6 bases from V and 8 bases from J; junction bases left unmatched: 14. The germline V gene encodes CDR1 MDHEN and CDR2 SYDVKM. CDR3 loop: CASRSLGQGGYGYTF. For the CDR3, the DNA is TGTGCCAGCAGATCGCTCGGACAGGGCGGGTACGGCTACACCTTC.

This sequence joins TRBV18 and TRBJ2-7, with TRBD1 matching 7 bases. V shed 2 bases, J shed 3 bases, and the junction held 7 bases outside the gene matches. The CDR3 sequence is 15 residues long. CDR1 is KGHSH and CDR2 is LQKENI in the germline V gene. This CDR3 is CASSPNEAGGYEQYF. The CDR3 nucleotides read TGTGCCAGCTCACCAAACGAGGCAGGGGGCTACGAGCAGTACTTC.

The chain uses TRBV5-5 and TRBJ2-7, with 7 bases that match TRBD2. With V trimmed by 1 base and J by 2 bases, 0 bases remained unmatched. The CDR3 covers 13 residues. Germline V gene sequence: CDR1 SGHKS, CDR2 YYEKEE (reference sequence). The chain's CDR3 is CASSLTSAYEQYF. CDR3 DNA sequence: TGTGCCAGCAGCTTGACTAGCGCCTACGAGCAGTACTTC.

CDR3 loop: CAWSRAGGPDTQYF. Here the CDR3 DNA reads TGTGCCTGGAGTCGCGCGGGAGGCCCAGATACGCAGTATTTT. The gene calls are TRBV30 and TRBJ2-3, with TRBD2 matching 8 bases. This CDR3 has 14 residues. The V gene end was trimmed by 2 bases and the J gene end by 4 bases; junction bases not matched to a gene: 5. Germline V gene data show CDR1 as GTSNPN and CDR2 as SVGIG (reference sequence).

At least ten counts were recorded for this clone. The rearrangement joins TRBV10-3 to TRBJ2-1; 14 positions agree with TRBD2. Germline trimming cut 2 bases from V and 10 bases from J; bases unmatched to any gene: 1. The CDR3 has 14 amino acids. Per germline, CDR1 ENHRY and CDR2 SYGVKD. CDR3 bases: TGTGCCATCAGTGAGCGGACTAGCGGGGGGGAGCAGTTCTTC. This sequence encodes CAISERTSGGEQFF.

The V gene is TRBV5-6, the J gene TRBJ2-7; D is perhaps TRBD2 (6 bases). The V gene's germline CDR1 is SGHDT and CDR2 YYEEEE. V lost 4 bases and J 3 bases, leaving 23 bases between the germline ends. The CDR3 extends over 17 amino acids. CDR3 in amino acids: CASSQHNISGSYYEQYF. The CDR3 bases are TGTGCCAGCAGCCAACACAATATAAGCGGGTCGTACTACGAGCAGTACTTC.

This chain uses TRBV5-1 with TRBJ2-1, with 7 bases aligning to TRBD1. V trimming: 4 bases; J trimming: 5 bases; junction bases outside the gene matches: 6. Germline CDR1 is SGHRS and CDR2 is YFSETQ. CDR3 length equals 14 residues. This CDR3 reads CASSPGTANNEQFF. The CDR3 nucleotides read TGCGCCAGCAGCCCCGGGACAGCAAACAATGAGCAGTTCTTC.

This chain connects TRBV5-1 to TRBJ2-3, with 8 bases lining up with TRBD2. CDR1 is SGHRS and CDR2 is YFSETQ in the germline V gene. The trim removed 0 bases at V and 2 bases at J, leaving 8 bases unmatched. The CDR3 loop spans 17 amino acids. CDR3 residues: CASSLGAGRAVTDTQYF. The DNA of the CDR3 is TGCGCCAGCAGCTTGGGAGCCGGGAGGGCTGTCACAGATACGCAGTATTTT.

CDR3 nucleotides: TGTGCCTGGAGTGTATCATTCACGCGGAATGAGCAGTTCTTC. This translates into CAWSVSFTRNEQFF. The chain joins TRBV30 to TRBJ2-1; D is undetermined. The CDR3 spans 14 residues. V lost 0 bases and J lost 7, with 13 bases in between. CDR1 is GTSNPN and CDR2 is SVGIG in the germline V gene (reference sequence).